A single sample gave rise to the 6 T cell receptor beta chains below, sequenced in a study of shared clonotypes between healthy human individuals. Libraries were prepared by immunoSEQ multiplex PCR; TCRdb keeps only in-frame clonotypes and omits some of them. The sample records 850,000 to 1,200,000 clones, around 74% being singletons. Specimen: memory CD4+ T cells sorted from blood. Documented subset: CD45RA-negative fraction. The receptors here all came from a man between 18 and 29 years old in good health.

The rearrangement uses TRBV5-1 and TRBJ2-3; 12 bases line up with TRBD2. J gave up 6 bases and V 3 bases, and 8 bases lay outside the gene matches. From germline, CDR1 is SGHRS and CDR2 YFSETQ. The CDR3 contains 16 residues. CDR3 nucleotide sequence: TGCGCCAGCAGCTCATCGGGACTAGCGGGTACTGATACGCAGTATTTT. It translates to CASSSSGLAGTDTQYF.

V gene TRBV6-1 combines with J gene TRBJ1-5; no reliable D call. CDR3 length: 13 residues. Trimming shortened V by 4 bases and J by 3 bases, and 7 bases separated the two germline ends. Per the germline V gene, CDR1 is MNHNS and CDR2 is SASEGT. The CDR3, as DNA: TGTGCCAGCAGTGTTGCAGTCAATCAGCCCCAGCATTTT. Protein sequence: CASSVAVNQPQHF.

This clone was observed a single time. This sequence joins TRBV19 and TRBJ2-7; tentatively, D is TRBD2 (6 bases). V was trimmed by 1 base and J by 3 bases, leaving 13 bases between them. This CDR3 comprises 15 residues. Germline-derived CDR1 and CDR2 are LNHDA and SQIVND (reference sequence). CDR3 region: CASSIAASEIYEQYF. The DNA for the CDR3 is TGTGCCAGTAGTATAGCGGCTAGCGAGATCTACGAGCAGTACTTC.

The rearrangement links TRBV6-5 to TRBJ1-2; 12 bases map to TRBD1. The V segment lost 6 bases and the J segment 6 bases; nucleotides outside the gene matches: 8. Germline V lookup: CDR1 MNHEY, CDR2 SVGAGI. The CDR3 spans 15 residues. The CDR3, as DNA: TGTGCCAGCAGCTCCCCGGGACAGGGGGCTGATGGCTACACCTTC. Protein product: CASSSPGQGADGYTF.

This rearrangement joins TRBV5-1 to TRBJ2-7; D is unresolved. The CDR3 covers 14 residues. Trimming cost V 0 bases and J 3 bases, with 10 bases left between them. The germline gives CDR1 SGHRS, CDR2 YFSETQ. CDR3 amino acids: CASSLGLLGYEQYF. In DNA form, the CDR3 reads TGCGCCAGCAGCTTGGGTTTACTGGGCTACGAGCAGTACTTC.

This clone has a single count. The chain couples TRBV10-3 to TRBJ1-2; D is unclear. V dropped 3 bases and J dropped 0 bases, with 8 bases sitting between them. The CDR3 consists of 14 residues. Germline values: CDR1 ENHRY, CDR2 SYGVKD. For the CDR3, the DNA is TGTGCCATCAGTGACGCCAAATCTAACTATGGCTACACCTTC. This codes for CAISDAKSNYGYTF.